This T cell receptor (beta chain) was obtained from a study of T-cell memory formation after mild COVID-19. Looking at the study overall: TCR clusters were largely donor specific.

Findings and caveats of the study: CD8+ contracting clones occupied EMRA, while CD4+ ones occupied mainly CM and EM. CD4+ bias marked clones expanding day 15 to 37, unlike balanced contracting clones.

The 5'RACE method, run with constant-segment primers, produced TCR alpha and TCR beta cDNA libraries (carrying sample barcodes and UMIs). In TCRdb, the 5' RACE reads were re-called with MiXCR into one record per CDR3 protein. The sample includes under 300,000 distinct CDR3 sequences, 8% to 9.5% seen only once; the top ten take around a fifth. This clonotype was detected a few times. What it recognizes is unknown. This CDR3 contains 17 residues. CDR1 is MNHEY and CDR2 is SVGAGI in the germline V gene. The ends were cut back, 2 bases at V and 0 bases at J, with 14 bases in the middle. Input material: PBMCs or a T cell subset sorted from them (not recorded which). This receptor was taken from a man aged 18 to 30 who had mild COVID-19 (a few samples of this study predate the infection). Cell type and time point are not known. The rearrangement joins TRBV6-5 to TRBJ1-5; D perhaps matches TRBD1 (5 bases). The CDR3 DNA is TGTGCCAGCAGTTACCGAGTGGGGGGATATAGCAATCAGCCCCAGCATTTT. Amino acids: CASSYRVGGYSNQPQHF.